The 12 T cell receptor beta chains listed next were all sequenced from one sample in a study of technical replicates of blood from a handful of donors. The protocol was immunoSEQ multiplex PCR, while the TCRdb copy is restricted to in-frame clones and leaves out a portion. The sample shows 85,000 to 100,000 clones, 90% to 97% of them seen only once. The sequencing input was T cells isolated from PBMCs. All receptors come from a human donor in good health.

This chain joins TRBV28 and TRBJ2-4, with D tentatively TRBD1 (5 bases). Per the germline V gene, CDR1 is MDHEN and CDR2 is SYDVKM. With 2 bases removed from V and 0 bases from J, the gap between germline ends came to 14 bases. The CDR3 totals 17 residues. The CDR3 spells CASSLEGAALAKNIQYF. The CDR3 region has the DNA TGTGCCAGCAGTTTAGAAGGGGCAGCTCTAGCCAAAAACATTCAGTACTTC.

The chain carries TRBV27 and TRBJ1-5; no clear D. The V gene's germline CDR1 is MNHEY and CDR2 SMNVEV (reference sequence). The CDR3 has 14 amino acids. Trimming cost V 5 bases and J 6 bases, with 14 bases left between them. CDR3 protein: CASSPWGGSQPQHF. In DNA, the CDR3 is TGTGCCAGCAGTCCTTGGGGTGGGAGTCAGCCCCAGCATTTT.

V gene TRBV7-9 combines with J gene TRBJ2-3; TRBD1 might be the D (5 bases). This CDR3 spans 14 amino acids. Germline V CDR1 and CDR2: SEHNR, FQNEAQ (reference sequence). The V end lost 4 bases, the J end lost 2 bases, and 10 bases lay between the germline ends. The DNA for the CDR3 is TGTGCCAGCAGCTATACGACAGCCACAGATACGCAGTATTTT. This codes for CASSYTTATDTQYF.

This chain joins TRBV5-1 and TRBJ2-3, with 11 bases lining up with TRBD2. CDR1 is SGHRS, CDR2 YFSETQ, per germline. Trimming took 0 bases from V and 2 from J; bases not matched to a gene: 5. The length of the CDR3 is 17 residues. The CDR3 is CASSLDTSGGLTDTQYF. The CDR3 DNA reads TGCGCCAGCAGCTTGGATACTAGCGGGGGACTCACAGATACGCAGTATTTT.

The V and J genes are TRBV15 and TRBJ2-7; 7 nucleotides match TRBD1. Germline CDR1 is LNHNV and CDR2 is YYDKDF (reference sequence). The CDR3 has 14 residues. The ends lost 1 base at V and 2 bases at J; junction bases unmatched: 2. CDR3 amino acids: CATSRGQGAYEQYF. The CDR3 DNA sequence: TGTGCCACCAGCAGAGGGCAGGGGGCCTACGAGCAGTACTTC.

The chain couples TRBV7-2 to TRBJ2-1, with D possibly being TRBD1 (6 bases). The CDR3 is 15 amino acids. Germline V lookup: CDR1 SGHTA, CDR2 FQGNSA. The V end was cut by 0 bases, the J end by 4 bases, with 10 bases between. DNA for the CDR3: TGTGCCAGCAGCTTAGCCTGGACAGATTACAATGAGCAGTTCTTC. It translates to CASSLAWTDYNEQFF.

The DNA for the CDR3 is TGTGCCAGCAGCCCCGAGCCCAGGGGGAGGTCGTATGGCTACACCTTC. This sequence encodes CASSPEPRGRSYGYTF. The chain employs TRBV11-2 and TRBJ1-2, with 7 positions matching TRBD1. Germline V gene lookup returns CDR1 SGHAT and CDR2 FQNNGV. CDR3 length equals 16 residues. V shed 5 bases and J 5 bases; nucleotides not matched to a gene: 14.

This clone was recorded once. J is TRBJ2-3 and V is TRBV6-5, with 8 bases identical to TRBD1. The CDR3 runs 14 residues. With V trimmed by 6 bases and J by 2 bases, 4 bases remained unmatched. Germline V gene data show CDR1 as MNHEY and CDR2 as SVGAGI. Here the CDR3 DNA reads TGTGCCAGCAGCCTGGACAGGGTCACAGATACGCAGTATTTT. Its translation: CASSLDRVTDTQYF.

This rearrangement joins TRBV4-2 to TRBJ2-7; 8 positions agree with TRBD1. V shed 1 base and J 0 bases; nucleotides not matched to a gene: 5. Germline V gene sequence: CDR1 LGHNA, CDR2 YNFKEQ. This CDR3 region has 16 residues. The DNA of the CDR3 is TGTGCCAGCAGCCAAGTCACAGGGGGTCCCTCCTACGAGCAGTACTTC. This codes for CASSQVTGGPSYEQYF.

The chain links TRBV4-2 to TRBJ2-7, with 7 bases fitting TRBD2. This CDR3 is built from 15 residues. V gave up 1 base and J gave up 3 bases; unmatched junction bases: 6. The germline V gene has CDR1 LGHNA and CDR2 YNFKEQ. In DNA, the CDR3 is TGTGCCAGCAGCCAAGCGGGAGGCTTATACTACGAGCAGTACTTC. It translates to CASSQAGGLYYEQYF.

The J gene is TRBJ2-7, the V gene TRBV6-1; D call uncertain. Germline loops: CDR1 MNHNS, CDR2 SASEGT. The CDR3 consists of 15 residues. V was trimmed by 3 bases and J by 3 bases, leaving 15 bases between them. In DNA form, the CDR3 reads TGTGCCAGCAGTGAGGGCTCCAGACCCCTCTACGAGCAGTACTTC. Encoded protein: CASSEGSRPLYEQYF.

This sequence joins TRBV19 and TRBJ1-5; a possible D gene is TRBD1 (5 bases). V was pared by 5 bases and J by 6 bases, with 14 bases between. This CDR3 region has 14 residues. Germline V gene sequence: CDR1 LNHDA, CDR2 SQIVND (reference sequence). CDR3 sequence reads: CASSAAGRSQPQHF. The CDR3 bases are TGTGCCAGTAGTGCCGCAGGGAGGAGTCAGCCCCAGCATTTT.